One T cell receptor beta chain is described in this entry. The ends were cut back, 1 base at V and 5 bases at J, with 15 bases in the middle. CDR1 SQVTM and CDR2 ANQGSEA come from the germline V gene. This CDR3 has 15 residues. The table came from immunoSEQ multiplex PCR; TCRdb's copy has only in-frame clones and leaves some out. The sample includes some 200,000 clones, roughly 84% seen only once; the top ten take 10% to 15%. The data are from a study of cytomegalovirus exposure and HLA in healthy donors. This chain connects TRBV29-1 to TRBJ2-1; the D gene is possibly TRBD1 (5 bases). The sequence derives from a woman between 25 and 40 years old in good health and CMV-seropositive. Sequenced input: PBMCs. CDR3 protein: CSVEVDRPLDNEQFF. CDR3 DNA sequence: TGCAGCGTTGAAGTCGACAGACCACTCGACAATGAGCAGTTCTTC.